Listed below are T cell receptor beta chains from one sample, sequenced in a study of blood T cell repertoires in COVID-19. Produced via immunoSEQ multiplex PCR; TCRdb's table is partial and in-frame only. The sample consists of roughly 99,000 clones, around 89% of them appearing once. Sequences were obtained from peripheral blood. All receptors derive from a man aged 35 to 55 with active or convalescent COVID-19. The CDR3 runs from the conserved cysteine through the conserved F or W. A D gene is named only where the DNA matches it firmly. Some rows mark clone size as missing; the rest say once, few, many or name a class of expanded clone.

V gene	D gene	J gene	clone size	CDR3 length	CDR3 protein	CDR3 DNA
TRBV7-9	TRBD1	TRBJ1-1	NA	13	CASSRQGNTEAFF	TGTGCCAGCAGCAGACAGGGGAACACTGAAGCTTTCTTT
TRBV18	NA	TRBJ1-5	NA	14	CASSLGGSNQPQHF	TGTGCCAGCTCACTCGGGGGTAGCAATCAGCCCCAGCATTTT
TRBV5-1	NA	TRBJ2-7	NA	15	CASRPTGIYSYEQYF	TGCGCCAGCAGGCCAACAGGGATATATTCCTACGAGCAGTACTTC
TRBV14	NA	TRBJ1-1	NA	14	CASSQGLQNTEAFF	TGTGCCAGCAGCCAAGGGTTACAGAACACTGAAGCTTTCTTT
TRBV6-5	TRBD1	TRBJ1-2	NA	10	CATGHYGYTF	TGTGCGACAGGGCACTATGGCTACACCTTC
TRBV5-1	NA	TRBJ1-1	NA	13	CASKMQGNTEAFF	TGCGCCAGCAAGATGCAGGGGAACACTGAAGCTTTCTTT
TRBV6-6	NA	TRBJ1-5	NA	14	CASTTGGGNQPQHF	TGTGCCAGCACCACGGGTGGCGGCAATCAGCCCCAGCATTTT
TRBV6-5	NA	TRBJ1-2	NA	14	CASIGQPSNYGYTF	TGTGCCAGCATTGGACAGCCCTCTAACTATGGCTACACCTTC
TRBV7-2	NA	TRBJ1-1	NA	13	CASSLGVGAEAFF	TGTGCCAGCAGCTTAGGGGTAGGGGCTGAAGCTTTCTTT
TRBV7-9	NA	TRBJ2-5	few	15	CASTGAGEKGETQYF	TGTGCCAGCACAGGGGCGGGAGAAAAGGGAGAGACCCAGTACTTC
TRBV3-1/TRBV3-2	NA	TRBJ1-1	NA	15	CASSQRTGHLTEAFF	TGTGCCAGCAGCCAAAGAACGGGACACCTCACTGAAGCTTTCTTT
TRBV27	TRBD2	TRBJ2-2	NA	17	CASRFLGGGSNTGELFF	TGTGCCAGCAGGTTTCTCGGGGGGGGATCGAACACCGGGGAGCTGTTTTTT
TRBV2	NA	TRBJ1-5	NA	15	CASSEDANSNQPQHF	TGTGCCAGCAGTGAAGACGCTAATAGCAATCAGCCCCAGCATTTT
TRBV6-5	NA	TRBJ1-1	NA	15	CASSYRSQVNTEAFF	TGTGCCAGCAGTTATCGATCACAGGTGAACACTGAAGCTTTCTTT
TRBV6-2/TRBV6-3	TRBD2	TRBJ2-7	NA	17	CASSSEGLAAEGHEQYF	TGTGCCAGCAGTTCCGAAGGACTAGCGGCGGAAGGCCACGAGCAGTACTTC
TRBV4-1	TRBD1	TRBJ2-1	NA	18	CASSQNPLNRDRGNEQFF	TGCGCCAGCAGCCAAAACCCGCTTAACCGGGACAGGGGGAATGAGCAGTTCTTC
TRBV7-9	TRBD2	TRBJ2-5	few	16	CASSLSSGRAKETQYF	TGTGCCAGCAGCTTATCTAGCGGGAGGGCCAAAGAGACCCAGTACTTC
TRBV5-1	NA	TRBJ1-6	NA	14	CASSPSVAGSPLHF	TGCGCCAGCAGCCCGTCAGTGGCAGGCTCACCCCTCCACTTT
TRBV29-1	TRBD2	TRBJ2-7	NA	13	CSVSTSVAYEQYF	TGCAGCGTTTCGACTAGCGTAGCCTACGAGCAGTACTTC
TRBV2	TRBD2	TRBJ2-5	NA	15	CASSALAGMEETQYF	TGTGCCAGCAGTGCGCTAGCGGGCATGGAAGAGACCCAGTACTTC
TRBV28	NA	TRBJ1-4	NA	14	CASAPGGANEKLFF	TGTGCCAGCGCCCCGGGAGGGGCTAATGAAAAACTGTTTTTT
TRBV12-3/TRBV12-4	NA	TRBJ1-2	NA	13	CASSFGGFYGYTF	TGTGCCAGCAGTTTCGGCGGATTCTATGGCTACACCTTC
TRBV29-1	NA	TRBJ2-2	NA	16	CSVEGGAEISTGELFF	TGCAGCGTTGAAGGAGGCGCGGAGATTAGCACCGGGGAGCTGTTTTTT
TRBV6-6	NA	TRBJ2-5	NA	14	CASRSPDKRETQYF	TGTGCCAGCAGATCCCCGGACAAGAGGGAGACCCAGTACTTC
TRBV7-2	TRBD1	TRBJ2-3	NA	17	CASSLRTGTGGADTQYF	TGTGCCAGCAGCTTAAGGACGGGGACAGGGGGCGCAGATACGCAGTATTTT
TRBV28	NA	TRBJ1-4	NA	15	CASSPYDATNEKLFF	TGTGCCAGCAGTCCCTACGATGCAACTAATGAAAAACTGTTTTTT
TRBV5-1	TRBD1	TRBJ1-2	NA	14	CASSPGQGYYGYTF	TGCGCCAGCAGCCCGGGACAGGGATACTATGGCTACACCTTC
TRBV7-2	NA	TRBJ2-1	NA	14	CASSLNPYLNEQFF	TGTGCCAGCAGCTTAAACCCCTATTTGAATGAGCAGTTCTTC
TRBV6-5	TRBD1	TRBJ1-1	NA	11	CASSNRGQAFF	TGTGCCAGCAGTAACAGGGGGCAAGCTTTCTTT